The T cell receptor beta chain under discussion was sequenced for a study of blood T cell repertoires in COVID-19. On the study more broadly: Both acute and convalescent COVID-19 samples were obtained from the United States, Italy and Spain.

Clones were sequenced by immunoSEQ multiplex PCR, and TCRdb holds only the in-frame ones, with some missing. The sample includes about 230,000 clones, 83% of them seen just once. This CDR3 has 13 amino acids. Germline CDR1 is MDHEN and CDR2 is SYDVKM. Trimming removed 10 bases from V and 7 bases from J; junction bases left unmatched: 6. The genes are TRBV28 and TRBJ2-1; TRBD1 aligns across 11 bases. This TCR derives from a woman in her seventies with active or convalescent COVID-19. The specimen was peripheral blood. The CDR3, as DNA: TGTGCCACCGGACAGGGGGCGTTAAATGAGCAGTTCTTC. This translates into CATGQGALNEQFF. The full variable domain, in which reference TRBV28 and TRBJ2-1 provide the parts outside the CDR3, is DVKVTQSSRYLVKRTGEKVFLECVQDMDHENMFWYRQDPGLGLRLIYFSYDVKMKEKGDIPEGYSVSREKKERFSLILESASTNQTSMYLCATGQGALNEQFFGPGTRLTVL.